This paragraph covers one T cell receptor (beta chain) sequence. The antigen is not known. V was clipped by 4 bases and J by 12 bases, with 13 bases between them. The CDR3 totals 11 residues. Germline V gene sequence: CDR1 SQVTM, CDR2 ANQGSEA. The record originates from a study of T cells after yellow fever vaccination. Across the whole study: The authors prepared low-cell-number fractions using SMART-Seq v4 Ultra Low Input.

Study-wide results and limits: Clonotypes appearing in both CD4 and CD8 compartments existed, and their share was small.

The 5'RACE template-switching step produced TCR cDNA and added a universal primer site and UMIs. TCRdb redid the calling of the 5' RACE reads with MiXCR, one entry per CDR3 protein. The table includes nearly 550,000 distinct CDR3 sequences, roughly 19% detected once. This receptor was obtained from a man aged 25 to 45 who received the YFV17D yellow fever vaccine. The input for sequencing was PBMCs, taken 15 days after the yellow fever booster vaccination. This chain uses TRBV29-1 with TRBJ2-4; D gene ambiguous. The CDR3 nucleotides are TGCAGCGTTGTGGTAGAACCCACTCAGTACTTC. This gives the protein CSVVVEPTQYF.